This TCR beta chain derives from a study of blood T cell repertoires in COVID-19 (dated by TCRdb to 2019 to 2021). A note on the overall study: Samples covering the acute and convalescent phases of COVID-19 were provided by collaborators in the United States, Italy and Spain. The prospective study material was composed of cDNA or gDNA derived from T cells, B-cell-depleted T cells, or PBMCs. Deeply sampled blood TCRbeta repertoires from subjects exposed to, actively infected with, or recovered from COVID-19 were included in the dataset. The repertoires were released in a freely available public database intended as a resource for research on the immune response to SARS-CoV-2. The samples were drawn from the first 160 participants of the ongoing ImmuneRACE study and from 950 to 1,500 subjects provided by 6 global collaborators. Nearly every sample came with metadata listing a de-identified subject ID, COVID-19 status, age in years and sex. HLA class I and class II types, where available, came from metadata supplied by the sample provider rather than from assay-based typing.

Each collaborating institution followed its own protocols to collect whole blood in K2EDTA tubes. For TCRbeta analysis, collaborators shipped samples in one of three forms: frozen whole blood, isolated PBMCs, or DNA extracted from either of those sample types. TCRbeta CDR3 regions were amplified from genomic DNA by means of the immunoSEQ Assay, a bias-controlled multiplex PCR. The paper's data handling went like this. Within the assay, amplification of reference gene primers was used to estimate how many nucleated cells each sample contained. To quantify the absolute abundance of each unique TCRbeta CDR3 rearrangement, sequence reads were collapsed and filtered. For each sample, productive Simpson clonality was calculated by taking the square root of Simpson's diversity index across productive rearrangements. Not all clones reach the TCRdb copy of this immuneACCESS table, which keeps in-frame sequences only. Checked studies attribute under half of the gap to unresolved V genes and leave the rest unexplained. V and J calls and clone size are given by that table; D and trimming were obtained from the DNA. The sample contains over 100,000 clones, roughly 80% of them found a single time. The ten largest account for under 8% of the sample.

This clone showed up just a few times. Its recognized antigen is unknown. Within one base of it there is no much larger clone, and no base qualities were kept. The CDR3, from cysteine to phenylalanine, totals 12 residues. Only CDR3 DNA remains: 36 bases, in frame from the first base. According to the germline V gene (reference sequence), CDR1 reads LGHDT and CDR2 reads YNNKEL. V is pared back by 4 bases and J by 1 base, with 4 bases lying between the germline termini. On the study overall, not on this receptor specifically: How much clinical and demographic metadata was included differed by source and by participant, and the metadata was provided uncurated.

The chain employs TRBV3-1 (or the pseudogene TRBV3-2) and TRBJ1-1, with no D gene named confidently. The specimen sequenced was peripheral blood. The source of this sequence is a man aged 65 to 85 with acute or convalescent COVID-19. The DNA sequence reads TGTGCCAGCAGCCGCGGGAACACTGAAGCTTTCTTT. Translation gives CASSRGNTEAFF.